The 31 T cell receptor beta chains in this list originate from one sample, sequenced in a study of T cell responses to AZD1222 COVID-19 vaccine. The table came from immunoSEQ multiplex PCR; TCRdb's copy has only in-frame clones and leaves some out. Among 90,000 to 150,000 clones listed, around 89% were seen once. The material was peripheral blood, obtained 28 days after the second AZD1222 dose. Receptors were obtained from an adult who received the AZD1222 COVID-19 vaccine.

This chain connects TRBV6-5 to TRBJ2-1; TRBD2 agrees at 14 bases. V dropped 2 bases and J dropped 8; count of bases not matched to a gene: 2. The CDR3 consists of 15 residues. Germline lookup yields CDR1 MNHEY and CDR2 SVGAGI. The CDR3 DNA is TGTGCCAGCAGTTACGGGACTAGCGGGAGTCATGAGCAGTTCTTC. It translates to CASSYGTSGSHEQFF.

V gene TRBV30 combines with J gene TRBJ1-1; D not certain. V lost 4 bases to trimming and J lost 0 bases, with 9 bases between them. This CDR3 is built from 13 residues. CDR1 and CDR2 (germline): GTSNPN, SVGIG (reference sequence). The CDR3 DNA follows: TGTGCCTGGACGGCAGCCGTGAACACTGAAGCTTTCTTT. Translating it yields CAWTAAVNTEAFF.

This chain joins TRBV27 and TRBJ2-3; the D is unclear. V shed 2 bases and J shed 2 bases, with 20 bases lying between them. This CDR3 spans 18 amino acids. Per the germline V gene, CDR1 is MNHEY and CDR2 is SMNVEV (reference sequence). The CDR3, as DNA: TGTGCCAGCAGTTTACTCTCTCCGGGTGGGCCCCTCACAGATACGCAGTATTTT. Protein product: CASSLLSPGGPLTDTQYF.

The CDR3 region has the DNA TGTGCCAGCAGCCACGGGGGGTGGGGCTACACCTTC. Its translation: CASSHGGWGYTF. The rearrangement links TRBV25-1 to TRBJ1-2; tentative D call: TRBD1 (5 bases). CDR1 MGHDK and CDR2 SYGVNS come from the germline V gene. CDR3 size: 12 residues. V was cut by 6 bases and J by 8 bases, with 13 bases left in between.

This sequence joins TRBV28 and TRBJ2-4; a possible D gene is TRBD1 (5 bases). Trimming cost V 2 bases and J 0 bases, with 14 bases left between them. Germline CDR1 is MDHEN and CDR2 is SYDVKM. The CDR3 loop spans 17 amino acids. The CDR3, as DNA: TGTGCCAGCAGTTTACGACAGATTCCTCTAGCCAAAAACATTCAGTACTTC. Protein sequence: CASSLRQIPLAKNIQYF.

This clone was seen more than once but under ten times. The chain has TRBV5-1 and TRBJ1-4, with a weak D call TRBD1 (5 bases). Trimming took off 4 bases at V and 8 bases at J, with 12 bases between the two ends. Germline CDR1 SGHRS, CDR2 YFSETQ. This CDR3 contains 13 residues. This chain's CDR3 is CASSTGRNEKLFF. The CDR3 DNA sequence: TGCGCCAGCAGCACAGGTCGAAACGAAAAACTGTTTTTT.

This clone was seen only once. The chain recombines TRBV5-1 with TRBJ2-2; D gene ambiguous. The ends were cut back, 1 base at V and 5 bases at J, with 6 bases in the middle. Germline assignment: CDR1 SGHRS and CDR2 YFSETQ. The CDR3 has 13 residues. The CDR3 is CASSLQWTGELFF. CDR3 nucleotide sequence: TGCGCCAGCAGCTTGCAGTGGACCGGGGAGCTGTTTTTT.

This rearrangement joins TRBV9 to TRBJ1-2; D is undetermined. The germline CDR1 and CDR2 sequences are SGDLS and YYNGEE. Between the trimmed V and J ends, which lost 1 base and 0 bases, there was a span of 10 bases. This CDR3 region has 15 residues. In DNA form, the CDR3 reads TGTGCCAGCAGCGTAAGCCTCGCAGCTAACTATGGCTACACCTTC. Translating it yields CASSVSLAANYGYTF. Supplemented by reference TRBV9 and TRBJ1-2, the full variable domain reads DSGVTQTPKHLITATGQRVTLRCSPRSGDLSVYWYQQSLDQGLQFLIQYYNGEERAKGNILERFSAQQFPDLHSELNLSSLELGDSALYFCASSVSLAANYGYTFGSGTRLTVV.

The chain's CDR3 is CSVWKTGGDEKLFF. The DNA of the CDR3 is TGCAGCGTCTGGAAAACAGGGGGCGATGAAAAACTGTTTTTT. This sequence joins TRBV29-1 and TRBJ1-4; 9 bases are a match to TRBD1. Germline-derived CDR1 and CDR2 are SQVTM and ANQGSEA. V lost 6 bases and J lost 6; bases outside the gene matches: 8. This CDR3 is built from 14 residues. The full variable domain, in which reference TRBV29-1 and TRBJ1-4 provide the parts outside the CDR3, is SAVISQKPSRDICQRGTSLTIQCQVDSQVTMMFWYRQQPGQSLTLIATANQGSEATYESGFVIDKFPISRPNLTFSTLTVSNMSPEDSSIYLCSVWKTGGDEKLFFGSGTQLSVL.

This clone was counted a few times. The CDR3 DNA reads as TGCGCCAGCAGTTCTACGAGGTTCGGGGGTGAGCAGTTCTTC. This translates into CASSSTRFGGEQFF. This chain joins TRBV10-1 and TRBJ2-1; D may be TRBD2 (6 bases). Per the germline V gene, CDR1 is WNHNN and CDR2 is SYGVQD (reference sequence). CDR3 length: 14 amino acids. V lost 5 bases and J lost 9, with 17 bases in between.

The rearrangement joins TRBV7-9 to TRBJ2-7; 8 bases line up with TRBD2. CDR3 size: 14 residues. V dropped 5 bases and J dropped 6; count of bases not matched to a gene: 9. The germline CDR1 and CDR2 sequences are SEHNR and FQNEAQ (reference sequence). The CDR3 protein is CASSPDGGAREQYF. DNA of the CDR3: TGTGCCAGCAGCCCCGACGGGGGGGCCCGCGAGCAGTACTTC.

The CDR3 loop reads CASSLGLAGGPSTGELFF. In DNA, the CDR3 is TGTGCCAGCAGCTTGGGACTAGCGGGAGGGCCGAGCACCGGGGAGCTGTTTTTT. The chain links TRBV5-5 to TRBJ2-2, with 14 nucleotides matching TRBD2. The CDR3 consists of 18 residues. Germline trimming cut 0 bases from V and 4 bases from J; bases unmatched to any gene: 5. Per the germline V gene, CDR1 is SGHKS and CDR2 is YYEKEE (reference sequence).

The chain has TRBV19 and TRBJ2-7; D remains unclear. The CDR3 has 14 amino acids. Trimming shortened V by 4 bases and J by 2 bases, and 12 bases separated the two germline ends. Germline CDR1 is LNHDA and CDR2 is SQIVND (reference sequence). The CDR3 region has the DNA TGTGCCAGTAGTAGCTTCGAGGTAACCTACGAGCAGTACTTC. It encodes CASSSFEVTYEQYF. Complete variable domain (other parts from reference TRBV19 and TRBJ2-7): DGGITQSPKYLFRKEGQNVTLSCEQNLNHDAMYWYRQDPGQGLRLIYYSQIVNDFQKGDIAEGYSVSREKKESFPLTVTSAQKNPTAFYLCASSSFEVTYEQYFGPGTRLTVT.

This chain joins TRBV28 and TRBJ2-5; 11 bases align to TRBD2. Germline loops: CDR1 MDHEN, CDR2 SYDVKM. This CDR3 is 14 amino acids long. The junction had 0 bases not matched to a gene; V was cut back by 2 bases and J by 4 bases. CDR3: CASSLLAGGETQYF. DNA for the CDR3: TGTGCCAGCAGTTTACTAGCGGGAGGAGAGACCCAGTACTTC.

This clone was detected a few times. This chain connects TRBV4-1 to TRBJ1-6; 9 bases map to TRBD1. The CDR3 totals 15 residues. With 1 base clipped from V and 9 bases from J, the junction kept 4 bases outside the gene matches. Germline values: CDR1 MGHRA, CDR2 YSYEKL. The CDR3 sequence is CASSQAQGARSPLHF. As DNA, the CDR3 is TGCGCCAGCAGCCAAGCACAGGGGGCGCGTTCACCCCTCCACTTT.

V gene TRBV28 combines with J gene TRBJ2-7; D is possibly TRBD2 (6 bases). V lost 3 bases and J lost 5, with 14 bases in between. Looked up from germline, CDR1 is MDHEN and CDR2 is SYDVKM. The CDR3 contains 14 residues. The CDR3 region has the DNA TGTGCCAGCAGTTTTACCGGGAGCCTCAACGAGCAGTACTTC. Its translation: CASSFTGSLNEQYF.

This clone was seen a few times. The chain carries TRBV3-1 (or the pseudogene TRBV3-2) and TRBJ2-3, with TRBD2 matching 7 bases. The CDR3 spans 16 residues. The ends lost 0 bases at V and 3 bases at J; junction bases unmatched: 6. Germline V CDR1 and CDR2: LGHDT, YNNKEL (reference sequence). This CDR3 is CASSQDRGLRTDTQYF. The CDR3 nucleotides are TGTGCCAGCAGCCAAGATAGGGGACTAAGGACAGATACGCAGTATTTT.

The CDR3 loop reads CASNRLAGGLGTDTQYF. The CDR3, as DNA: TGTGCCAGCAACAGACTAGCGGGGGGGCTTGGAACAGATACGCAGTATTTT. V gene TRBV5-6 combines with J gene TRBJ2-3; 14 bases line up with TRBD2. Trimming at V came to 6 bases and at J to 3 bases, leaving 9 bases not matched to a gene. Germline CDR1 is SGHDT and CDR2 is YYEEEE. The CDR3 is made up of 17 amino acids.

This chain joins TRBV7-6 and TRBJ1-1; 9 bases match TRBD1. V lost 1 base, J lost 3 bases, and 0 bases stayed unmatched. The CDR3 is 14 amino acids. Germline V gives CDR1 SGHVS, CDR2 FNYEAQ. CDR3 DNA: TGTGCCAGCAGCTTAGGGACAGGGGACACTGAAGCTTTCTTT. Translated: CASSLGTGDTEAFF.

In DNA form, the CDR3 reads TGTGCCAGCAGTGACAGGGTCTTTGAAGCTTTCTTT. Its translation is CASSDRVFEAFF. The chain has TRBV6-1 and TRBJ1-1, with D possibly matching TRBD1 (5 bases). V dropped 3 bases and J dropped 7 bases, with 9 bases sitting between them. The CDR3 covers 12 residues. Germline lookup yields CDR1 MNHNS and CDR2 SASEGT.

The chain combines TRBV15 with TRBJ2-5, with TRBD1 as a possible D gene (6 bases). Germline CDR1 LNHNV, CDR2 YYDKDF (reference sequence). This CDR3 contains 14 residues. V lost 2 bases to trimming and J lost 5 bases, with 12 bases between them. CDR3 bases: TGTGCCACCAGCAGAAGGACAGCTTGGGAGACCCAGTACTTC. Translation: CATSRRTAWETQYF.

V is TRBV19 and J is TRBJ2-5, with D perhaps matching TRBD2 (5 bases). Trimming pared 6 bases from V and 7 bases from J, leaving 18 bases between. This CDR3 region has 14 residues. Germline assignment: CDR1 LNHDA and CDR2 SQIVND (reference sequence). CDR3 protein: CASSPATREGTQYF. The CDR3 DNA follows: TGTGCCAGTAGCCCCGCTACCCGCGAGGGGACCCAGTACTTC.

This clone was seen a few times. The rearrangement joins TRBV19 to TRBJ2-5; 9 positions agree with TRBD2. CDR1 is LNHDA and CDR2 is SQIVND in the germline V gene (reference sequence). This CDR3 is 14 amino acids long. With V trimmed by 11 bases and J by 5 bases, 12 bases remained unmatched. The CDR3 DNA sequence: TGTGCCGCGGGAGGGGGGACTAGGCTCGAGACCCAGTACTTC. Encoded protein: CAAGGGTRLETQYF.

V and J are TRBV6-5 and TRBJ1-2, with D perhaps TRBD1 (5 bases). Germline-derived CDR1 and CDR2 are MNHEY and SVGAGI. The V and J ends lost 1 base and 8 bases respectively, with 11 bases between them. This CDR3 region has 13 residues. The CDR3 protein is CASSYLEGEGYTF. The DNA of the CDR3 is TGTGCCAGCAGTTACTTGGAAGGGGAGGGCTACACCTTC.

The chain employs TRBV5-6 and TRBJ1-4; weak D call: TRBD1 (5 bases). Germline V lookup: CDR1 SGHDT, CDR2 YYEEEE. V shed 4 bases and J shed 0 bases, with 16 bases lying between them. The CDR3 is 17 amino acids. CDR3: CASSGDRPGATNEKLFF. CDR3 bases: TGTGCCAGCAGCGGGGACCGCCCCGGCGCAACTAATGAAAAACTGTTTTTT.

The genes are TRBV7-8 and TRBJ2-7; 7 nucleotides align to TRBD1. With V trimmed by 1 base and J by 0 bases, 9 bases remained unmatched. The CDR3 contains 17 residues. Germline assignment: CDR1 SGHVS and CDR2 FQNEAQ. The CDR3 DNA sequence: TGTGCCAGCAGCTTAGAGGACAGGATATCCTTCTCCTACGAGCAGTACTTC. Translated, it gives CASSLEDRISFSYEQYF.

This rearrangement joins TRBV4-3 to TRBJ2-5, with 9 bases fitting TRBD2. The germline V gene has CDR1 LGHNA and CDR2 YSLEER. V trimming: 0 bases; J trimming: 6 bases; junction bases outside the gene matches: 8. This CDR3 is 16 amino acids long. For the CDR3, the DNA is TGCGCCAGCAGCCAAGAAAAAGCGGGAGGCTCAAAGACCCAGTACTTC. As protein: CASSQEKAGGSKTQYF.

This rearrangement joins TRBV5-4 to TRBJ2-5, with 7 bases aligning to TRBD1. With V trimmed by 3 bases and J by 5 bases, 10 bases remained unmatched. The CDR3 is 15 residues long. Looked up from germline, CDR1 is SGHNT and CDR2 is YYREEE (reference sequence). CDR3 DNA sequence: TGTGCCAGCAGCTCAACAGGGGAAATCGGGGAGACCCAGTACTTC. This sequence encodes CASSSTGEIGETQYF.

J is TRBJ1-2 and V is TRBV7-3; the D gene is possibly TRBD1 (6 bases). CDR3 size: 15 residues. Germline assignment: CDR1 SGHTA and CDR2 FQGTGA. V gave up 2 bases and J gave up 2 bases, with 12 bases separating them. The CDR3 DNA sequence: TGTGCCAGCAGCTTAGACCCAGGGGACAACTATGGCTACACCTTC. Translated: CASSLDPGDNYGYTF.

The chain couples TRBV5-1 to TRBJ2-7, with 12 nucleotides matching TRBD1. This CDR3 region has 16 residues. J lost 2 bases, V lost 4 bases, and 7 bases had no gene match. Germline CDR1 is SGHRS and CDR2 is YFSETQ. The CDR3 DNA is TGCGCCAGCAGCGCGGGACAGGGGGCTAGGACCTACGAGCAGTACTTC. It is translated as CASSAGQGARTYEQYF.

The chain employs TRBV21-1 and TRBJ1-1; TRBD1, the table's D call, was not compared with the DNA. TRBV21-1 is a recognized pseudogene. The CDR3 totals 16 residues. CDR3 in amino acids: CASSKNGQGALSEAFF. CDR3 bases: TGTGCCAGCAGCAAAAACGGACAGGGGGCGCTTTCTGAAGCTTTCTTT.